Listed below are T cell receptor beta chains from one sample, sequenced in a study of radiation and T cells in renal cell carcinoma. Profiled with immunoSEQ multiplex PCR; TCRdb holds only in-frame clones, not every one. Of 70,000 to 80,000 clones in the sample, 80% to 90% were seen once. Sequencing used blood, obtained from a patient whose treatment included radiotherapy and nephrectomy. The receptors were sampled from a woman aged 45-60 years with renal cell carcinoma. CDR3s include the opening cysteine and the closing phenylalanine or tryptophan. The D gene is left open where the match is weak. Only part of the rows carry a size: once, few, many, or a class if the clone is expanded.

once,TRBJ1-1,TRBV19,TRBD1,CASTLGRGYGTEAFF,TGTGCCAGTACCCTAGGCAGGGGGTATGGCACTGAAGCTTTCTTT
NA,TRBJ2-7,TRBV19,NA,CASSIAGTTNYEQYF,TGTGCCAGTAGTATTGCCGGGACAACTAACTACGAGCAGTACTTC
NA,TRBJ2-7,TRBV20-1,NA,CSAGFGEQYF,TGCAGTGCAGGTTTTGGGGAGCAGTACTTC
NA,TRBJ1-5,TRBV28,TRBD1,CASSFGTGNQPQHF,TGTGCCAGCAGTTTTGGGACAGGGAATCAGCCCCAGCATTTT
NA,TRBJ1-1,TRBV19,TRBD1,CASSDPWTGGVSFF,TGTGCCAGTAGTGACCCATGGACAGGGGGCGTATCTTTCTTT
NA,TRBJ2-3,TRBV15,TRBD1,CATRSRGHTDTQYF,TGTGCCACCAGAAGTAGGGGGCATACAGATACGCAGTATTTT
NA,TRBJ2-3,TRBV7-2,NA,CASSLEVHNTQYF,TGTGCCAGCAGCTTAGAGGTTCACAATACGCAGTATTTT
NA,TRBJ2-1,TRBV7-2,NA,CASSPSGVLNEQFF,TGTGCCAGCAGCCCTAGTGGAGTACTCAATGAGCAGTTCTTC
NA,TRBJ1-5,TRBV27,NA,CASSLVGPGRQPQHF,TGTGCCAGCAGTTTAGTGGGCCCAGGGCGTCAGCCCCAGCATTTT
NA,TRBJ2-5,TRBV30,NA,CAWRPEGETQYF,TGTGCCTGGAGGCCGGAGGGGGAGACCCAGTACTTC
NA,TRBJ1-3,TRBV28,TRBD1,CATDRGLGTIYF,TGTGCCACCGACAGGGGGTTAGGAACCATATATTTT
NA,TRBJ2-3,TRBV5-1,TRBD2,CASSLSSGGLTGDTQYF,TGCGCCAGCAGCTTGTCTAGCGGGGGACTCACCGGAGATACGCAGTATTTT
few,TRBJ2-1,TRBV4-3,NA,CASSQATATEEPNNEQFF,TGCGCCAGCAGCCAAGCCACCGCGACAGAGGAACCAAACAATGAGCAGTTCTTC
few,TRBJ1-2,TRBV6-5,TRBD1,CASKPPGQGAFGYTF,TGTGCCAGCAAACCCCCGGGACAGGGGGCGTTTGGCTACACCTTC